The 3 T cell receptor beta chains below all came from one sample that was sequenced in a study of CD8 T cells in Susac syndrome. Random hexamers were used to reverse transcribe the RNA input (0.5 to 1 ug). MiXCR, run by TCRdb on the immunoSEQ multiplex PCR reads, gives a single entry per CDR3 protein. The sample consists of 55,000 to 75,000 distinct CDR3 sequences, 85% to 95% of them appearing once. Sequencing was performed on CD4+ T cells from PBMCs. These receptors all come from a human donor with Susac syndrome.

The J gene is TRBJ1-5, the V gene TRBV20-1, with a possible D match to TRBD1 (5 bases). The CDR3 extends over 12 amino acids. V lost 5 bases, J lost 3 bases, and 8 bases lay in between. CDR1 is DFQATT and CDR2 is SNEGSKA in the germline V gene (reference sequence). In DNA form, the CDR3 reads TGCAGTGCTCGGGACCCCAATCAGCCCCAGCATTTT. Translated, it gives CSARDPNQPQHF.

The V and J genes are TRBV9 and TRBJ2-1, with a tentative D call TRBD1 (6 bases). V was clipped by 4 bases and J by 6 bases, with 20 bases between them. Germline CDR1 reads SGDLS; CDR2 reads YYNGEE. The CDR3 consists of 16 residues. CDR3 coding DNA: TGTGCCAGCAGCACCAGGGGAACACCACTCGCCAATGAGCAGTTCTTC. Its translation: CASSTRGTPLANEQFF.

V is TRBV6-2 or TRBV6-3 and J is TRBJ2-3; D not certain. There are 14 residues in the CDR3. Germline CDR1 and CDR2: MNHEY and SVGEGT. Trimming cost V 2 bases and J 5 bases, with 11 bases left between them. The CDR3 region has the DNA TGTGCCAGCAGTTACCCCGGCCAGGTAGATACGCAGTATTTT. This translates into CASSYPGQVDTQYF.